These 17 T cell receptor beta chains originate from one sample sequenced in a study of blood T cell repertoires in COVID-19. Produced via immunoSEQ multiplex PCR; TCRdb's table is partial and in-frame only. This table holds fewer than 200,000 clones, roughly 87% found once. The sequenced material came from peripheral blood. These receptors were taken from a woman aged 55-70 years with COVID-19, enrolled during active disease.

The gene calls are TRBV6-1 and TRBJ1-1; D perhaps matches TRBD1 (5 bases). The CDR3 runs 15 residues. Trimming stripped 0 bases from V and 5 bases from J, with 13 bases between. Germline V CDR1 and CDR2: MNHNS, SASEGT. CDR3 amino acids: CASSEAPTVQTEAFF. CDR3 coding DNA: TGTGCCAGCAGTGAAGCCCCGACAGTTCAAACTGAAGCTTTCTTT.

The chain employs TRBV7-9 and TRBJ2-1, with D perhaps matching TRBD2 (6 bases). V lost 1 base and J 4 bases, leaving 11 bases between the germline ends. The CDR3 runs to 15 residues. CDR1 is SEHNR, CDR2 FQNEAQ, per germline (reference sequence). In DNA, the CDR3 is TGTGCCAGCAGCTTAGACGGCGGGGCGTACAATGAGCAGTTCTTC. Its translation is CASSLDGGAYNEQFF.

The chain is built from TRBV10-3 and TRBJ2-7, with a possible D match to TRBD2 (5 bases). The V end lost 3 bases, the J end lost 3 bases, and 24 bases lay between the germline ends. This CDR3 spans 18 amino acids. The germline V gene encodes CDR1 ENHRY and CDR2 SYGVKD. CDR3 bases: TGTGCCATCAGTGACCCCCTAAATCCCCAGCGGCCTATCTACGAGCAGTACTTC. Amino acid sequence: CAISDPLNPQRPIYEQYF.

The chain joins TRBV4-2 to TRBJ1-2; weak D call: TRBD1 (6 bases). The CDR3 contains 15 residues. CDR1 is LGHNA, CDR2 YNFKEQ, per germline. Trimming removed 0 bases at V and 0 bases at J, with 8 bases between. This CDR3 is CASSQDQGTNYGYTF. The CDR3 bases are TGTGCCAGCAGCCAAGATCAGGGGACTAACTATGGCTACACCTTC.

This CDR3 reads CASSLEIDRVFTYNEQFF. CDR3 bases: TGTGCCAGCAGCTTAGAAATAGACAGGGTGTTCACCTACAATGAGCAGTTCTTC. The J gene is TRBJ2-1, the V gene TRBV11-3, with 7 bases that match TRBD1. There are 18 residues in the CDR3. V gave up 0 bases and J gave up 2 bases; unmatched junction bases: 10. Germline CDR1 and CDR2: SGHNT and YENEEA.

V is TRBV10-3 and J is TRBJ2-3, with 7 bases fitting TRBD1. V was pared by 2 bases and J by 4 bases, with 12 bases of the junction left unmatched. This CDR3 is built from 17 residues. CDR1 is ENHRY and CDR2 is SYGVKD in the germline V gene. DNA for the CDR3: TGTGCCATCAGTGAGGCAACGACAGGGATGAGGGCAGATACGCAGTATTTT. Translating gives CAISEATTGMRADTQYF.

In its sample, this clone was seen once. The rearrangement joins TRBV5-1 to TRBJ1-6, with 7 bases matching TRBD1. Germline V gene sequence: CDR1 SGHRS, CDR2 YFSETQ. V shed 3 bases and J 7 bases; nucleotides not matched to a gene: 1. The CDR3 is 13 amino acids. The CDR3 spells CASSSGQNSPLHF. The CDR3 DNA reads TGCGCCAGCAGCTCGGGACAGAATTCACCCCTCCACTTT.

The genes are TRBV12-1 and TRBJ2-3; TRBD2 was called by the table and not checked on the DNA. TRBV12-1 is listed as a pseudogene. This CDR3 region has 16 residues. The CDR3 region is CASSQTSGRGTDTQYF. Here the CDR3 DNA reads TGTGCCAGCAGCCAGACTAGCGGGAGAGGGACAGATACGCAGTATTTT.

The chain combines TRBV5-6 with TRBJ2-1; 7 positions match TRBD2. CDR1 and CDR2 from the germline V gene are SGHDT and YYEEEE. CDR3 length: 14 amino acids. V lost 4 bases and J lost 4; bases outside the gene matches: 5. CDR3 region: CASSASGGYNEQFF. CDR3 sequence (DNA): TGTGCCAGCAGCGCCTCGGGGGGATACAATGAGCAGTTCTTC.

This chain joins TRBV9 and TRBJ2-3; 9 bases align to TRBD2. This CDR3 is 16 amino acids long. J lost 2 bases, V lost 0 bases, and 4 bases had no gene match. Germline V gene lookup returns CDR1 SGDLS and CDR2 YYNGEE. CDR3 amino acids: CASSVEAGGFTDTQYF. The DNA of the CDR3 is TGTGCCAGCAGCGTAGAAGCGGGGGGATTCACAGATACGCAGTATTTT.

The V gene is TRBV5-1, the J gene TRBJ2-5; 9 bases match TRBD2. CDR1 and CDR2 (germline): SGHRS, YFSETQ. V lost 2 bases to trimming and J lost 1 base; unmatched junction nucleotides: 3. This CDR3 is built from 15 residues. CDR3 residues: CASSFLAGAQETQYF. As DNA, the CDR3 is TGCGCCAGCAGCTTTTTAGCGGGGGCCCAAGAGACCCAGTACTTC.

The chain carries TRBV5-1 and TRBJ2-1; D gene uncertain. Germline-derived CDR1 and CDR2 are SGHRS and YFSETQ. CDR3 length: 14 amino acids. V lost 0 bases and J lost 1, with 5 bases in between. CDR3 amino acids: CASSLGSSYNEQFF. DNA of the CDR3: TGCGCCAGCAGCTTGGGTAGTTCCTACAATGAGCAGTTCTTC.

The chain joins TRBV27 to TRBJ2-5; 7 bases fit TRBD2. There are 11 residues in the CDR3. The V gene end was trimmed by 5 bases and the J gene end by 7 bases; junction bases not matched to a gene: 1. Germline V CDR1 and CDR2: MNHEY, SMNVEV (reference sequence). CDR3 in amino acids: CASSGGGTQYF. The CDR3 bases are TGTGCCAGCAGTGGGGGGGGGACCCAGTACTTC.

In its sample, this clone was seen a few times. The chain joins TRBV27 to TRBJ2-5; 7 nucleotides match TRBD1. V shed 6 bases, J shed 4 bases, and the junction held 8 bases outside the gene matches. Germline lookup yields CDR1 MNHEY and CDR2 SMNVEV (reference sequence). The CDR3 length is 14 residues. CDR3 DNA sequence: TGTGCCAGCAGGGCCGAGACAGGGTCAGAGACCCAGTACTTC. Translated: CASRAETGSETQYF.

This rearrangement joins TRBV27 to TRBJ1-1; 7 nucleotides line up with TRBD1. The CDR3 is made up of 13 amino acids. In germline, CDR1 is MNHEY, CDR2 SMNVEV (reference sequence). J lost 5 bases, V lost 6 bases, and 6 bases had no gene match. CDR3 nucleotides: TGTGCCAGCAGGGGGACAGTCAGTACTGAAGCTTTCTTT. Translating it yields CASRGTVSTEAFF.

The rearrangement links TRBV7-9 to TRBJ2-7; 8 bases agree with TRBD2. The CDR3 has 14 amino acids. Germline V CDR1 and CDR2: SEHNR, FQNEAQ (reference sequence). Trimming removed 2 bases from V and 2 bases from J; junction bases left unmatched: 2. Written as DNA, the CDR3 is TGTGCCAGCAGCTTATCGGGGGGGCCCTACGAGCAGTACGTC. It yields the protein CASSLSGGPYEQYV.

This clone has more than one count but fewer than ten. The V gene is TRBV3-1 (or the pseudogene TRBV3-2), the J gene TRBJ2-1; D is unresolved. The CDR3 consists of 13 residues. Germline V gene lookup returns CDR1 LGHDT and CDR2 YNNKEL (reference sequence). Trimming pared 0 bases from V and 4 bases from J, leaving 4 bases between. The CDR3 loop reads CASSQESYNEQFF. The CDR3 nucleotides are TGTGCCAGCAGCCAAGAGTCGTACAATGAGCAGTTCTTC.